This paragraph covers one T cell receptor beta chain sequence. In terms of age and location, participants ranged from roughly 18 to 95 years and lived in about two dozen US areas. All recovered Cohort 3 donors got two negative PCRs, got clearance, or saw symptom resolution. The data belong to a study of blood T cell repertoires in COVID-19. The V segment lost 6 bases and the J segment 3 bases; nucleotides outside the gene matches: 6. The CDR3 is 14 amino acids. Germline V gene sequence: CDR1 SEHNR, CDR2 FQNEAQ (reference sequence). In the original workflow: Amplification from reference gene primers served as the basis for estimated nucleated cell counts. Measured with immunoSEQ multiplex PCR; TCRdb has only the in-frame clones, and not every one. D and trimming were read from the DNA, whereas the V and J calls and clone size are those reported in that table. The sample yields more than 400,000 clones, 90% seen once.

The rearrangement joins TRBV7-9 to TRBJ2-7, with TRBD1 identical over 9 bases. Sequences were obtained from PBMCs or T cells enriched from blood (not recorded which). The receptor was derived from a man in his late teens or twenties who had recovered from COVID-19. The CDR3 here is CASRGTGPYYEQYF. The DNA of the CDR3 is TGTGCCAGCAGGGGGACAGGGCCATACTACGAGCAGTACTTC.